The 26 T cell receptor beta chains presented below share a single source sample, sequenced in a study of shared T cell receptors in the human thymus. TCRdb's table, derived via immunoSEQ multiplex PCR, lists solely in-frame clones and lacks some. Here the sample spans over 650,000 clones, 80% to 90% being singletons. The same sample was also studied in work on human thymus T cells.

The sequencing sample was made of thymocytes. The origin of the receptors is a boy younger than two with a congenital heart defect.

The chain uses TRBV30 and TRBJ2-3; 7 nucleotides line up with TRBD2. Germline V gives CDR1 GTSNPN, CDR2 SVGIG (reference sequence). The ends lost 4 bases at V and 0 bases at J; junction bases unmatched: 4. CDR3 length equals 14 residues. The CDR3 DNA reads as TGTGCCTGGAAGCGGGATTCTAGCACAGATACGCAGTATTTT. Translated, it gives CAWKRDSSTDTQYF.

This clone was detected once. This chain connects TRBV28 to TRBJ1-5; D not resolved. Germline CDR1 is MDHEN and CDR2 is SYDVKM. The V end was cut by 6 bases, the J end by 4 bases, with 19 bases between. This CDR3 has 16 amino acids. CDR3 DNA sequence: TGTGCCAGCAGCACCGGAAGGCGCCGGAGTAATCAGCCCCAGCATTTT. It encodes CASSTGRRRSNQPQHF.

The chain has TRBV5-8 and TRBJ2-7; D remains ambiguous. Trimming removed 4 bases from V and 9 bases from J, with 11 bases in between. The CDR3 spans 11 residues. Germline V gene data show CDR1 as SGHTS and CDR2 as YDEGEE. The CDR3 nucleotides are TGTGCCAGCAGCCCTCTTAGAGGGCAGTACTTC. Its protein is CASSPLRGQYF.

Comments on this clone: The germline gene is not matched at one end of the junction; a read error may be the cause. This chain uses TRBV7-7 with TRBJ2-7; D might be TRBD1 (6 bases). The germline CDR1 and CDR2 sequences are SSHAT and FNYEAQ (reference sequence). The CDR3 is 16 amino acids. CDR3 nucleotide sequence: TGTGCTAGCAGCCCCCTCGCCCTCCGGGACACGGCCGAGCAGTACTTC. Protein product: CASSPLALRDTAEQYF.

The V gene is TRBV28, the J gene TRBJ2-3; 13 bases align to TRBD2. Germline V gene sequence: CDR1 MDHEN, CDR2 SYDVKM. Germline trimming cut 6 bases from V and 4 bases from J; bases unmatched to any gene: 16. This CDR3 is 19 amino acids long. The CDR3 is CASSPVPTSGRKGPDTQYF. The DNA for the CDR3 is TGTGCCAGCAGCCCGGTCCCGACTAGCGGGAGGAAGGGGCCAGATACGCAGTATTTT.

The CDR3 sequence is CASSTRDRAYNEQFF. CDR3 sequence (DNA): TGTGCCAGCAGTACCCGGGACAGGGCCTACAATGAGCAGTTCTTC. V is TRBV6-1 and J is TRBJ2-1; 9 nucleotides align to TRBD1. Germline values: CDR1 MNHNS, CDR2 SASEGT. Unmatched junction bases numbered 4, after V lost 5 bases and J lost 2 bases. This CDR3 spans 15 amino acids.

The CDR3 is CASSQSDRENSPLHF. DNA of the CDR3: TGCGCCAGCAGCCAATCCGACAGGGAGAATTCACCCCTCCACTTT. The chain links TRBV4-1 to TRBJ1-6; 7 bases align to TRBD1. This CDR3 is 15 amino acids long. Germline V lookup: CDR1 MGHRA, CDR2 YSYEKL. With V trimmed by 2 bases and J by 7 bases, 5 bases remained unmatched.

V and J are TRBV19 and TRBJ2-7; 7 bases agree with TRBD1. The V gene's germline CDR1 is LNHDA and CDR2 SQIVND (reference sequence). The ends lost 3 bases at V and 4 bases at J; junction bases unmatched: 0. The CDR3 covers 12 residues. The CDR3 region is CASSMDRYEQYF. The DNA for the CDR3 is TGTGCCAGTAGTATGGACAGGTACGAGCAGTACTTC.

The rearrangement links TRBV15 to TRBJ1-2, with 7 nucleotides matching TRBD1. V lost 1 base to trimming and J lost 3 bases; unmatched junction nucleotides: 8. Germline V gene lookup returns CDR1 LNHNV and CDR2 YYDKDF (reference sequence). CDR3 length equals 16 residues. This CDR3 reads CATSRVVDREDYGYTF. CDR3 DNA sequence: TGTGCCACCAGCAGAGTCGTCGACAGGGAGGACTATGGCTACACCTTC. Supplemented by reference TRBV15 and TRBJ1-2, the full variable domain reads DAMVIQNPRYQVTQFGKPVTLSCSQTLNHNVMYWYQQKSSQAPKLLFHYYDKDFNNEADTPDNFQSRRPNTSFCFLDIRSPGLGDTAMYLCATSRVVDREDYGYTFGSGTRLTVV.

V and J are TRBV5-1 and TRBJ2-7; TRBD1 might be the D (6 bases). CDR3 size: 15 residues. V dropped 2 bases and J dropped 3 bases, with 15 bases sitting between them. Looked up from germline, CDR1 is SGHRS and CDR2 is YFSETQ. The CDR3 protein is CASSFTGRVVYEQYF. The CDR3 coding sequence is TGCGCCAGCAGCTTCACAGGGAGAGTGGTCTACGAGCAGTACTTC.

The genes are TRBV14 and TRBJ2-1; D might be TRBD2 (5 bases). Deletions cut 0 bases from V and 3 bases from J, with 12 bases between. Germline loops: CDR1 SGHDN, CDR2 FVKESK. The CDR3 has 16 amino acids. The CDR3 reads CASSQDQRGNYNEQFF. The CDR3 nucleotides are TGTGCCAGCAGCCAAGATCAACGGGGAAACTACAATGAGCAGTTCTTC.

Points on this clone: The junction shows a germline mismatch at one end, possibly a read error. The chain links TRBV6-5 to TRBJ1-2; D gene unclear. CDR1 and CDR2 (germline): MNHEY, SVGAGI. The length of the CDR3 is 14 residues. The CDR3, as DNA: TGTGCCAGCAGTCTCCTCAAGTGGTGGGGAGGCTACCCCTTC. As protein: CASSLLKWWGGYPF.

This rearrangement joins TRBV5-5 to TRBJ2-1; TRBD1 might be the D (6 bases). This CDR3 region has 16 residues. The V and J ends lost 5 bases and 3 bases respectively, with 18 bases between them. From germline, CDR1 is SGHKS and CDR2 YYEKEE (reference sequence). As DNA, the CDR3 is TGTGCCAGCAGGATAGGACAGACGAGGAGCTACAATGAGCAGTTCTTC. This gives the protein CASRIGQTRSYNEQFF.

A single count supports this clone. The chain carries TRBV29-1 and TRBJ1-2, with 8 positions matching TRBD1. Trimming removed 0 bases from V and 8 bases from J; junction bases left unmatched: 8. Germline-derived CDR1 and CDR2 are SQVTM and ANQGSEA. The CDR3 has 14 amino acids. The CDR3 loop is CSVEDKTRGPGYTF. The DNA of the CDR3 is TGCAGCGTTGAAGATAAAACCAGGGGGCCCGGCTACACCTTC.

The chain employs TRBV29-1 and TRBJ2-1; D may be TRBD2 (6 bases). In germline, CDR1 is SQVTM, CDR2 ANQGSEA. V lost 3 bases and J lost 2, with 20 bases in between. CDR3 length: 17 residues. The CDR3 loop is CSVERTKRTSAYNEQFF. The CDR3 region has the DNA TGCAGCGTTGAGCGGACTAAGAGAACCTCGGCCTACAATGAGCAGTTCTTC.

The chain has TRBV11-1 and TRBJ1-1, with D possibly TRBD1 on 5 matching bases. The length of the CDR3 is 15 residues. The V and J ends lost 0 bases and 14 bases respectively, with 22 bases between them. CDR1 is SGHAT and CDR2 is FQDESV in the germline V gene (reference sequence). CDR3 nucleotide sequence: TGTGCCAGCAGCTTAGCCCGGGGGGTCCCAGCTGGTGGATTCTTT. This codes for CASSLARGVPAGGFF.

This clone was detected only once. The V gene is TRBV28, the J gene TRBJ1-5, with 7 bases identical to TRBD1. The germline gives CDR1 MDHEN, CDR2 SYDVKM. The CDR3 has 14 amino acids. The V and J ends lost 1 base and 6 bases, in that order; junction bases with no gene match: 3. CDR3 in DNA: TGTGCCAGCAGTTTATTGGCAGGGGGTCAGCCCCAGCATTTT. Translated, it gives CASSLLAGGQPQHF.

V is TRBV28 and J is TRBJ1-6; no clear D. Per the germline V gene, CDR1 is MDHEN and CDR2 is SYDVKM. With 4 bases removed from V and 15 bases from J, the gap between germline ends came to 7 bases. CDR3 length: 10 residues. The CDR3 bases are TGTGCCAGCAGTTCGGGGATCCTCCACTTT. This codes for CASSSGILHF.

CDR3 bases: TGTGCCAGCAGTGAACAACAGGGGGTGACAGATACGCAGTATTTT. This encodes CASSEQQGVTDTQYF. The chain is built from TRBV6-1 and TRBJ2-3; TRBD1 matches 8 bases. The length of the CDR3 is 15 residues. V trimming: 2 bases; J trimming: 3 bases; junction bases outside the gene matches: 4. Germline-derived CDR1 and CDR2 are MNHNS and SASEGT.

The V call is TRBV28, the J call TRBJ1-2; the D gene is possibly TRBD1 (5 bases). Germline loops: CDR1 MDHEN, CDR2 SYDVKM. The germline V and J ends were trimmed by 2 bases and 5 bases, with 18 bases remaining between them. The CDR3 has 16 residues. The CDR3 DNA reads as TGTGCCAGCAGTTTAAATAGGGGTCCCATCCGATATGGCTACACCTTC. Translation: CASSLNRGPIRYGYTF.

J is TRBJ2-1 and V is TRBV27, with 9 bases matching TRBD2. Trimming at V came to 6 bases and at J to 6 bases, leaving 9 bases not matched to a gene. The CDR3 length is 15 residues. Germline CDR1 reads MNHEY; CDR2 reads SMNVEV (reference sequence). Here the CDR3 reads CASRSGRWVRNEQFF. The CDR3 bases are TGTGCCAGCAGGAGCGGGAGGTGGGTACGCAATGAGCAGTTCTTC.

This chain connects TRBV5-4 to TRBJ1-2; possibly TRBD1 for D (6 bases). Germline V gene data show CDR1 as SGHNT and CDR2 as YYREEE (reference sequence). The CDR3 is made up of 19 amino acids. V lost 2 bases, J lost 3 bases, and 26 bases lay in between. CDR3 residues: CASSFYRSTTGRGHYGYTF. The DNA for the CDR3 is TGTGCCAGCAGCTTCTACCGGTCCACCACCGGCAGGGGACACTATGGCTACACCTTC. The whole variable domain, filled in from reference TRBV5-4 and TRBJ1-2, reads ETGVTQSPTHLIKTRGQQVTLRCSSQSGHNTVSWYQQALGQGPQFIFQYYREEENGRGNFPPRFSGLQFPNYSSELNVNALELDDSALYLCASSFYRSTTGRGHYGYTFGSGTRLTVV.

On this clone: The junction and the germline gene differ at one end; a read error may be behind it. The chain links TRBV28 to TRBJ1-6; 10 nucleotides match TRBD1. Germline V gene lookup returns CDR1 MDHEN and CDR2 SYDVKM. CDR3 length: 16 residues. The CDR3 is CASRCTSDRGNSPPHF. CDR3 nucleotides: TGTGCCAGCAGATGTACCTCGGACAGGGGGAATTCACCCCCCCACTTT.

This clone was counted a few times. The chain has TRBV27 and TRBJ1-4; a weak D match, TRBD1 (5 bases). The V end was cut by 2 bases, the J end by 1 base, with 8 bases between. The CDR3 sequence is 15 residues long. Germline CDR1 reads MNHEY; CDR2 reads SMNVEV (reference sequence). Here the CDR3 reads CASSLRGGTNEKLFF. DNA for the CDR3: TGTGCCAGCAGTTTACGGGGGGGAACTAATGAAAAACTGTTTTTT.

The chain has TRBV28 and TRBJ2-7; a weak D match, TRBD2 (5 bases). Germline CDR1 is MDHEN and CDR2 is SYDVKM. The CDR3 consists of 13 residues. V was cut by 7 bases and J by 2 bases, with 12 bases left in between. Written as DNA, the CDR3 is TGTGCCAGCATCCCCGACGGGGCCTACGAGCAGTACTTC. It yields the protein CASIPDGAYEQYF.

V is TRBV4-3 and J is TRBJ2-5, with 8 bases lining up with TRBD2. Germline-derived CDR1 and CDR2 are LGHNA and YSLEER. Trimming at V came to 6 bases and at J to 3 bases, leaving 15 bases not matched to a gene. The CDR3 has 17 amino acids. The CDR3 reads CASSPSEGSGAEETQYF. The CDR3, as DNA: TGCGCCAGCAGTCCCTCGGAGGGTAGCGGGGCTGAAGAGACCCAGTACTTC.